This TCR beta chain derives from a study of blood T cell repertoires in COVID-19. Study as a whole: Nucleic acid was either cDNA or gDNA, and it came from T cells, B-cell-depleted T cells, or PBMCs.

Per the original data handling: The assay estimated nucleated cells by amplifying reference gene primers. Method: immunoSEQ multiplex PCR; TCRdb's copy keeps in-frame clones and lacks some. D and trimming were read from the DNA, whereas the V and J calls and clone size are those reported in that table. The sample has about 150,000 clones; around 81% are singletons. V lost 0 bases and J lost 0, with 10 bases in between. This CDR3 region has 16 residues. Germline lookup yields CDR1 SGHDN and CDR2 FVKESK. Sequencing was performed on peripheral blood. The sequence derives from a woman aged 50 to 65 with acute or convalescent COVID-19. The genes are TRBV14 and TRBJ2-3; D gene unclear. The CDR3 nucleotides are TGTGCCAGCAGCCAAGATGGCGGCTCTAGCACAGATACGCAGTATTTT. Translated, it gives CASSQDGGSSTDTQYF.